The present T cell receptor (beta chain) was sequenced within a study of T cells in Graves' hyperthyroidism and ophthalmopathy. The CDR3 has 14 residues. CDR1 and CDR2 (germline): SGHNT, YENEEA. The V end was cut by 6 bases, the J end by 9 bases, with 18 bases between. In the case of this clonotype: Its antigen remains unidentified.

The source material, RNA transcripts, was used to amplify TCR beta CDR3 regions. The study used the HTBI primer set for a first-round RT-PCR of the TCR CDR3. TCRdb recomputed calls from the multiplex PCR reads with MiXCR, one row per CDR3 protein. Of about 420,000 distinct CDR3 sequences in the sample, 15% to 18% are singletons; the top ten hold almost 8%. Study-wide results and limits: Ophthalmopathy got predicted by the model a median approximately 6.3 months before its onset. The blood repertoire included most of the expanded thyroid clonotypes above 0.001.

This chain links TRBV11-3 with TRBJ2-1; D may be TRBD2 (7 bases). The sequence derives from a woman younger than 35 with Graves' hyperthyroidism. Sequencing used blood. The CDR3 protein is CASRPSAGAGEQFF. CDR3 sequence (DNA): TGTGCCAGCAGGCCCTCCGCGGGGGCTGGTGAGCAGTTCTTC.